Sequencing of this T cell receptor (beta chain) was carried out in a study of T-cell reconstitution after alpha-beta-depleted transplantation in children. Germline V lookup: CDR1 SGHVS, CDR2 FQNEAQ. The V end lost 3 bases, the J end lost 10 bases, and 15 bases lay between the germline ends. The CDR3 loop spans 14 amino acids. Unique molecular identifiers were used in preparing the TCRbeta library. TCRdb re-called the PCR reads through MiXCR, storing one row per CDR3 protein. In the table there are about 610,000 distinct CDR3 sequences, 8% to 11% of which are singletons. This clonotype turned up a few times.

Sequenced material: PBMCs from the stem cell graft donor, taken from the stem cell graft. The V call is TRBV7-8, the J call TRBJ1-4; D might be TRBD1 (5 bases). The clonotype originates from a human donor who donated a stem cell graft to a child with acute myeloid leukemia. CDR3 residues: CASSFAPIGGKLFF. CDR3 coding DNA: TGTGCCAGCAGCTTCGCCCCCATCGGGGGAAAACTGTTTTTT.